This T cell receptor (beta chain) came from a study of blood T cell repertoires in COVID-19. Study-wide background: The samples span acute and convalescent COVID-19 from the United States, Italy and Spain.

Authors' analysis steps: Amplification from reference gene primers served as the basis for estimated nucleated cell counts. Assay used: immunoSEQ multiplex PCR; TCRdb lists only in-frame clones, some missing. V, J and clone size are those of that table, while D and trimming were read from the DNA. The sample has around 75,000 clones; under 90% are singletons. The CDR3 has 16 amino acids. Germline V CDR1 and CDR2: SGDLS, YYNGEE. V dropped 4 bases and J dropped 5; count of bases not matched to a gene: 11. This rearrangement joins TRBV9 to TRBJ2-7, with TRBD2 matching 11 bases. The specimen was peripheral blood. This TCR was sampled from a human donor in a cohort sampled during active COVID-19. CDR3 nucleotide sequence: TGTGCCAGCAGCACCCGTCCACTAGCGGGAGTCGACGAGCAGTACTTC. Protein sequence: CASSTRPLAGVDEQYF.